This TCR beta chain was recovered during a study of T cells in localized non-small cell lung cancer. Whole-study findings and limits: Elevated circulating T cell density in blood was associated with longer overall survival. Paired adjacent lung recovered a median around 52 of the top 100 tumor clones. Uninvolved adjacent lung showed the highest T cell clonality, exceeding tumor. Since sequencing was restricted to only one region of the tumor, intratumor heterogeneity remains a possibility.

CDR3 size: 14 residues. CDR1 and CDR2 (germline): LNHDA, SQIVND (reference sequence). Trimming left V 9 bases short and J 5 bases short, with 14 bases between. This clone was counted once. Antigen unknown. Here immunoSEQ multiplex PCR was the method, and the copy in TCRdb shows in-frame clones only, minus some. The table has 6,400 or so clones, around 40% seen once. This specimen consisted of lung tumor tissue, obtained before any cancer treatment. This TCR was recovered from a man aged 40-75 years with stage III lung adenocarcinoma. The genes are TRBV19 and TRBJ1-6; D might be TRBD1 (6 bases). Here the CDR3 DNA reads TGTGCCAGCGGTCATGGACAGAATAATTCACCCCTCCACTTT. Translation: CASGHGQNNSPLHF.